This T cell receptor beta chain comes out of a study of T cells expressing NK-cell markers. TCRdb re-analyzed the 5' RACE reads; it lists each CDR3 protein once, without DNA. Across 130,000 to 150,000 distinct CDR3 sequences, the top ten clones capture less than 15% of the sample. This sequence was found in a man aged 18 to 30 in good health. The source material was blood T cells: a sorted CD56 or NKG2C T cell subset, CD4+ or CD8+ T cells, or bulk PBMC T cells (not recorded which).

The CDR3 protein is CASTPADRTDTQYF. This chain uses TRBV6-5 with TRBJ2-3; TCRdb proposes TRBD1, but this gene call is untestable without DNA. CDR3 length: 14 amino acids. The germline V gene has CDR1 MNHEY and CDR2 SVGAGI.